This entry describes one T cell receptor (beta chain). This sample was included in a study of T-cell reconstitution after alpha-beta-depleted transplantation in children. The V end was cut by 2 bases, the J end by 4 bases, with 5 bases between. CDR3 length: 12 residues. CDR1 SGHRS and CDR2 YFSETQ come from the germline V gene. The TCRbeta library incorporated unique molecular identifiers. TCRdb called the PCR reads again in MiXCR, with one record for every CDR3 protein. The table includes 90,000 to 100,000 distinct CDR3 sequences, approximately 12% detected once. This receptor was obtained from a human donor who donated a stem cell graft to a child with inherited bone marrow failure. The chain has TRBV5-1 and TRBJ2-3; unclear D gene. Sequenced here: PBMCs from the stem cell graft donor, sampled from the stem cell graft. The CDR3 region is CASSFAADTQYF. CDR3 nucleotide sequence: TGCGCCAGCAGCTTCGCCGCAGATACGCAGTATTTT. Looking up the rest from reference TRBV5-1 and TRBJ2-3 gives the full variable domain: KAGVTQTPRYLIKTRGQQVTLSCSPISGHRSVSWYQQTPGQGLQFLFEYFSETQRNKGNFPGRFSGRQFSNSRSEMNVSTLELGDSALYLCASSFAADTQYFGPGTRLTVL.